Each of the 24 T cell receptor beta chains below was sequenced from the same sample in a study of CD8 T cells in ankylosing spondylitis (dated by TCRdb to about 2017). Receptor amplification or capture employed 5' RACE. Sequencing used an Illumina HiSeq 2500. TCRdb trimmed public reads at Q25 via fastp, called clones via MiXCR and kept in-frame beta chains. A single entry per CDR3 protein holds the most common genes and DNA from its merged rows. This sample gives about 280,000 distinct CDR3 sequences in total; 20% of them show up just once. The biggest ten clones account for roughly 8.3% of the sample. Sequencing was performed on blood, either unsorted or a sorted T cell fraction (not recorded which). Receptors originate from a male donor with ankylosing spondylitis or in good health (not recorded which).

The rearrangement uses TRBV5-1 and TRBJ1-5; unclear D gene. The CDR3 totals 14 residues. The V gene lost 4 bases and the J gene lost 7 bases, with 15 bases spanning the gap. Germline V lookup: CDR1 SGHRS, CDR2 YFSETQ. As DNA, the CDR3 is TGCGCCAGCAGCCTCGAGGGTGCGGGGCAGCCCCAGCATTTT. It yields the protein CASSLEGAGQPQHF.

The chain recombines TRBV28 with TRBJ2-3; a possible D gene is TRBD1 (5 bases). Germline CDR1 MDHEN, CDR2 SYDVKM. CDR3 size: 13 residues. Trimming left V 7 bases short and J 2 bases short, with 10 bases between. The CDR3 DNA sequence: TGTGCCAGCATTGGGGCGAACACAGATACGCAGTATTTT. The encoded protein is CASIGANTDTQYF.

The V call is TRBV11-2, the J call TRBJ2-1; D not resolved. Germline CDR1 and CDR2: SGHAT and FQNNGV. Trimming pared 5 bases from V and 7 bases from J, leaving 12 bases between. CDR3 length: 13 amino acids. CDR3: CASSLYRRNEQFF. The CDR3 nucleotides read TGTGCCAGCAGCCTATACCGACGGAATGAGCAGTTCTTC.

This clonotype turned up a few times. The CDR3 protein is CAGGRSGALGTQYF. For the CDR3, the DNA is TGTGCCGGGGGACGAAGCGGGGCGCTGGGGACCCAGTACTTC. The chain couples TRBV30 to TRBJ2-5, with 7 bases lining up with TRBD2. The V and J ends lost 8 bases and 7 bases, in that order; junction bases with no gene match: 16. This CDR3 region has 14 residues. Germline CDR1 GTSNPN, CDR2 SVGIG (reference sequence).

The rearrangement uses TRBV18 and TRBJ2-1; 12 positions match TRBD2. The CDR3 length is 15 residues. With 3 bases clipped from V and 10 bases from J, the junction kept 7 bases outside the gene matches. CDR1 and CDR2 from the germline V gene are KGHSH and LQKENI. In DNA form, the CDR3 reads TGTGCCAGCTCACCTGGACTAGCGGGGCCTAGAGAGCAGTTCTTC. This gives the protein CASSPGLAGPREQFF.

The V call is TRBV5-1, the J call TRBJ2-3, with TRBD1 as a possible D gene (5 bases). V lost 2 bases and J 5 bases, leaving 15 bases between the germline ends. The CDR3 length is 15 residues. The V gene's germline CDR1 is SGHRS and CDR2 YFSETQ. The CDR3 loop is CASSFVSREGDTQYF. Here the CDR3 DNA reads TGCGCCAGCAGCTTCGTGTCCAGGGAAGGAGATACGCAGTATTTT.

The V call is TRBV28, the J call TRBJ1-2; no clear D. The CDR3 covers 12 residues. Trimming stripped 6 bases from V and 0 bases from J, with 5 bases between. CDR1 and CDR2 (germline): MDHEN, SYDVKM. CDR3 bases: TGTGCCAGCAGAGGGCCTAACTATGGCTACACCTTC. Its protein product is CASRGPNYGYTF.

The table lists this clonotype with many counts. V usage is TRBV15 and J usage is TRBJ2-1, with TRBD1 matching 7 bases. V was pared by 0 bases and J by 7 bases, with 6 bases of the junction left unmatched. CDR3 size: 15 residues. Germline CDR1 reads LNHNV; CDR2 reads YYDKDF (reference sequence). The CDR3 coding sequence is TGTGCCACCAGCAGAGATCGAACAGGGGCAAATGAGCAGTTCTTC. This encodes CATSRDRTGANEQFF.

This clonotype occurred many times. The V gene is TRBV5-1, the J gene TRBJ2-7; no firm D call. The CDR3 sequence is 12 residues long. Looked up from germline, CDR1 is SGHRS and CDR2 is YFSETQ. Trimming took 10 bases from V and 1 from J, leaving 12 bases between them. CDR3 nucleotides: TGCGCCGGCCAAACAGATTCCTACGAGCAGTACGTC. Protein product: CAGQTDSYEQYV.

There are a few counts of this clonotype. A junction boundary mismatches the germline segment, possibly from a read error. The CDR3 protein is CSASRTSGDRCLF. For the CDR3, the DNA is TGCAGTGCTAGCCGGACTAGCGGGGACCGTTGTTTGTTC. The V call is TRBV20-1, the J call TRBJ2-1, with 12 bases that match TRBD2. Germline V CDR1 and CDR2: DFQATT, SNEGSKA (reference sequence). The CDR3 runs 13 residues.

This clonotype was detected only a few times. The rearrangement joins TRBV7-2 to TRBJ1-6; possible D gene TRBD1, 6 bases. Trimming took 1 base from V and 7 from J, leaving 11 bases between them. The CDR3 covers 15 residues. Germline lookup yields CDR1 SGHTA and CDR2 FQGNSA. The CDR3 DNA reads as TGTGCCAGCAGCTTAGGGTCCAGGGGCAATTCACCCCTCCACTTT. Protein product: CASSLGSRGNSPLHF.

This clonotype was found many times. This rearrangement joins TRBV6-5 to TRBJ1-1, with D possibly TRBD1 on 6 matching bases. CDR1 MNHEY and CDR2 SVGAGI come from the germline V gene. This CDR3 is 14 amino acids long. V was clipped by 4 bases and J by 1 base, with 10 bases between them. CDR3 nucleotide sequence: TGTGCCAGCAGTTCCTGGACAGAGAACACTGAAGCTTTCTTT. Amino acid sequence: CASSSWTENTEAFF.

The genes are TRBV5-6 and TRBJ2-3; D is ambiguous. V lost 3 bases to trimming and J lost 0 bases, with 11 bases between them. This CDR3 region has 15 residues. Germline V gene lookup returns CDR1 SGHDT and CDR2 YYEEEE. Written as DNA, the CDR3 is TGTGCCAGCAGCTGGGTGCCGACTAGCACAGATACGCAGTATTTT. This codes for CASSWVPTSTDTQYF.

The rearrangement uses TRBV7-9 and TRBJ1-1; a possible D gene is TRBD1 (5 bases). Germline V lookup: CDR1 SEHNR, CDR2 FQNEAQ (reference sequence). V dropped 3 bases and J dropped 1 base, with 12 bases sitting between them. The CDR3 contains 15 residues. The CDR3 coding sequence is TGTGCCAGCAGCTTTCCGGGACGGAGGAACACTGAAGCTTTCTTT. Protein product: CASSFPGRRNTEAFF.

This chain connects TRBV9 to TRBJ2-1, with D perhaps matching TRBD1 (6 bases). Trimming cost V 0 bases and J 6 bases, with 10 bases left between them. Germline V gene lookup returns CDR1 SGDLS and CDR2 YYNGEE. The CDR3 is made up of 14 amino acids. The CDR3 DNA follows: TGTGCCAGCAGCGTAGCGGGCAGGGGCAATGAGCAGTTCTTC. Residues: CASSVAGRGNEQFF.

This clonotype was counted between two and nine times. The chain joins TRBV7-3 to TRBJ2-3; no clear D gene. The CDR3 extends over 13 amino acids. V lost 6 bases and J 6 bases, leaving 13 bases between the germline ends. Germline assignment: CDR1 SGHTA and CDR2 FQGTGA. The DNA for the CDR3 is TGTGCCAGCAGTCCCGCAGCTGCGGATACGCAGTATTTT. Its translation is CASSPAAADTQYF.

The chain recombines TRBV5-1 with TRBJ2-2; 7 bases are shared with TRBD1. The CDR3 runs 14 residues. Germline assignment: CDR1 SGHRS and CDR2 YFSETQ. The V segment lost 4 bases and the J segment 4 bases; nucleotides outside the gene matches: 4. The CDR3 sequence: CASSTGQVTGELFF. As DNA, the CDR3 is TGCGCCAGCAGCACCGGACAGGTCACCGGGGAGCTGTTTTTT. Full variable domain (outside the CDR3, taken from reference TRBV5-1 and TRBJ2-2): KAGVTQTPRYLIKTRGQQVTLSCSPISGHRSVSWYQQTPGQGLQFLFEYFSETQRNKGNFPGRFSGRQFSNSRSEMNVSTLELGDSALYLCASSTGQVTGELFFGEGSRLTVL.

In DNA, the CDR3 is TGTGCCAGCAGCCAAGAGAGGGTGGGGTCCTACAATGAGCAGTTCTTC. It encodes CASSQERVGSYNEQFF. The chain couples TRBV4-2 to TRBJ2-1, with D possibly matching TRBD2 (5 bases). Deletions cut 0 bases from V and 1 base from J, with 10 bases between. Germline lookup yields CDR1 LGHNA and CDR2 YNFKEQ. There are 16 residues in the CDR3.

This clonotype has ten or more counts. The chain couples TRBV10-3 to TRBJ2-5; D is perhaps TRBD1 or TRBD2 (5 bases each). Germline V lookup: CDR1 ENHRY, CDR2 SYGVKD. V lost 10 bases and J 5 bases, leaving 17 bases between the germline ends. The CDR3 has 13 amino acids. The CDR3: CASRRGPGETQYF. The CDR3 DNA reads TGTGCCAGCCGTCGGGGACCCGGGGAGACCCAGTACTTC.

The sample holds one count of this clonotype. The chain employs TRBV19 and TRBJ2-3; D remains ambiguous. Germline V CDR1 and CDR2: LNHDA, SQIVND (reference sequence). CDR3 length equals 14 residues. Trimming stripped 9 bases from V and 3 bases from J, with 16 bases between. Here the CDR3 DNA reads TGTGCCAGCTCAGTTTCCTCAGTAACAGATACGCAGTATTTT. Translation: CASSVSSVTDTQYF.

This clonotype has at least ten counts. The chain joins TRBV5-5 to TRBJ2-3; D remains ambiguous. Trimming cost V 0 bases and J 2 bases, with 7 bases left between them. The CDR3 consists of 14 residues. CDR1 is SGHKS, CDR2 YYEKEE, per germline (reference sequence). The CDR3, as DNA: TGTGCCAGCAGCTTGGAGGTTTCCACAGATACGCAGTATTTT. Translated: CASSLEVSTDTQYF.

The chain joins TRBV4-1 to TRBJ1-4, with D possibly matching TRBD1 (6 bases). The CDR3 runs to 14 residues. CDR1 is MGHRA, CDR2 YSYEKL, per germline. V was trimmed by 6 bases and J by 3 bases, leaving 11 bases between them. The CDR3 nucleotides read TGCGCCAGCAGAAAACAGGGATCTAATGAAAAACTGTTTTTT. Translated, it gives CASRKQGSNEKLFF.

In this sample, this clonotype turned up a few times. The rearrangement links TRBV20-1 to TRBJ1-6; 10 bases line up with TRBD1. CDR3 length: 13 amino acids. Germline CDR1 reads DFQATT; CDR2 reads SNEGSKA (reference sequence). V lost 3 bases, J lost 9 bases, and 2 bases stayed unmatched. The CDR3 is CSARTGGGSPLHF. CDR3 bases: TGCAGTGCTAGGACAGGGGGCGGTTCACCCCTCCACTTT.

This chain links TRBV3-1 with TRBJ2-3; 12 nucleotides line up with TRBD1. The CDR3 spans 16 residues. Germline V gene lookup returns CDR1 LGHDT and CDR2 YNNKEL (reference sequence). J was trimmed by 4 bases and V by 5 bases; bases with no gene match: 7. CDR3 region: CASSERDRGQADTQYF. As DNA, the CDR3 is TGTGCCAGCAGCGAACGGGACAGGGGGCAAGCAGATACGCAGTATTTT.